This passage covers 10 T cell receptor beta chains from one sample sequenced in a study of shared clonotypes between healthy human individuals. Assay: immunoSEQ multiplex PCR; the TCRdb copy retains only in-frame clones and omits some. Here the sample spans roughly 96,000 clones, around 43% being singletons. The specimen was PBMCs. These receptors came from a woman aged 40 to 50 in good health. Some clones in this sample may be carry-over from other donors' samples.

V and J are TRBV18 and TRBJ2-7; 10 bases agree with TRBD2. Trimming cost V 2 bases and J 0 bases; bases outside gene matches: 4. CDR3 length: 16 residues. The V gene's germline CDR1 is KGHSH and CDR2 LQKENI. The CDR3 bases are TGTGCCAGCTCACCAGCTTCTAGCGGGGGCTCCTACGAGCAGTACTTC. This translates into CASSPASSGGSYEQYF.

This clone was seen more than once but under ten times. The chain employs TRBV6-1 and TRBJ2-7; D unresolved. The CDR3 is made up of 12 amino acids. Germline assignment: CDR1 MNHNS and CDR2 SASEGT. V lost 4 bases and J lost 8, with 12 bases in between. The CDR3 DNA is TGTGCCAGCAGTGTAGGTAACAATCAGCAGTACTTC. Its translation is CASSVGNNQQYF.

The chain employs TRBV4-2 and TRBJ2-5; 11 bases line up with TRBD2. CDR1 and CDR2 from the germline V gene are LGHNA and YNFKEQ. With 5 bases clipped from V and 5 bases from J, the junction kept 7 bases outside the gene matches. The CDR3 extends over 15 amino acids. The CDR3 is CASSSLLAGVETQYF. In nucleotides, the CDR3 is TGTGCCAGCAGCTCCTTACTAGCGGGAGTTGAGACCCAGTACTTC.

The chain links TRBV30 to TRBJ2-7, with 7 bases that match TRBD1. CDR3 length: 15 residues. CDR1 is GTSNPN, CDR2 SVGIG, per germline (reference sequence). Trimming at V came to 0 bases and at J to 3 bases, leaving 8 bases not matched to a gene. The CDR3 region has the DNA TGTGCCTGGAGTGTAGGCTACAGGGGTGGCTACGAGCAGTACTTC. Residues: CAWSVGYRGGYEQYF.

The genes are TRBV7-9 and TRBJ2-3; the D gene is possibly TRBD2 (5 bases). The CDR3 has 15 residues. V lost 1 base and J 1 base, leaving 9 bases between the germline ends. Per the germline V gene, CDR1 is SEHNR and CDR2 is FQNEAQ (reference sequence). The CDR3 DNA sequence: TGTGCCAGCAGCTTAGATGGCGGGCGCACAGATACGCAGTATTTT. Translating it yields CASSLDGGRTDTQYF. Full variable domain (rest looked up from reference TRBV7-9 and TRBJ2-3): DTGVSQNPRHKITKRGQNVTFRCDPISEHNRLYWYRQTLGQGPEFLTYFQNEAQLEKSRLLSDRFSAERPKGSFSTLEIQRTEQGDSAMYLCASSLDGGRTDTQYFGPGTRLTVL.

A note on this clone: The same CDR3 is also encoded by other DNA sequences in this sample. The chain has TRBV7-9 and TRBJ2-1, with a possible D match to TRBD1 (5 bases). Germline V CDR1 and CDR2: SEHNR, FQNEAQ (reference sequence). The CDR3 is 13 amino acids. Trimming stripped 3 bases from V and 4 bases from J, with 7 bases between. CDR3 sequence reads: CASSLGRYNEQFF. The CDR3, as DNA: TGTGCCAGCAGCTTGGGGCGGTACAATGAGCAGTTCTTC.

This clone has only a few counts. The chain combines TRBV7-9 with TRBJ1-4; 8 positions agree with TRBD1. Trimming at V came to 5 bases and at J to 0 bases, leaving 5 bases not matched to a gene. The CDR3 is made up of 16 amino acids. CDR1 is SEHNR and CDR2 is FQNEAQ in the germline V gene (reference sequence). The CDR3 protein is CASSRGTGTTNEKLFF. CDR3 DNA sequence: TGTGCCAGCAGCCGTGGGACAGGTACAACTAATGAAAAACTGTTTTTT.

Only a few counts were recorded for this clone. The rearrangement uses TRBV2 and TRBJ2-7; 7 bases are shared with TRBD2. The V gene's germline CDR1 is SNHLY and CDR2 FYNNEI. The CDR3 covers 15 residues. Unmatched junction bases numbered 10, after V lost 5 bases and J lost 3 bases. CDR3 sequence (DNA): TGTGCCAGCAGTACTAACCCGGGGGGAGTCTACGAGCAGTACTTC. Protein sequence: CASSTNPGGVYEQYF.

This chain links TRBV2 with TRBJ2-2; 12 bases are a match to TRBD1. Germline V gives CDR1 SNHLY, CDR2 FYNNEI. Trimming cost V 6 bases and J 6 bases; bases outside gene matches: 11. The CDR3 has 17 residues. CDR3 in DNA: TGTGCCAGCAGCCCCCGCCTGGGACAGGGGGCTTCCGGGGAGCTGTTTTTT. Translated: CASSPRLGQGASGELFF.

This chain joins TRBV6-1 and TRBJ2-1; D is undetermined. Trimming pared 6 bases from V and 6 bases from J, leaving 6 bases between. The CDR3 loop spans 11 amino acids. The germline V gene encodes CDR1 MNHNS and CDR2 SASEGT. CDR3 amino acids: CASRVGNEQFF. The DNA of the CDR3 is TGTGCCAGCAGGGTGGGCAATGAGCAGTTCTTC.